These 27 T cell receptor beta chains came from one sample sequenced in a study of T cell repertoires in cytomegalovirus infection. TCRdb independently ran MiXCR on the reads; one entry per CDR3 protein. The sample carries some 300,000 distinct CDR3 sequences, 8% to 10% recorded once. The sample comprised PBMCs. Source of these receptors: a human donor in good health (CMV status not recorded). Some clones in this sample may be carry-over from other donors' samples.

This clonotype has a count of ten or more. The chain has TRBV6-5 and TRBJ1-6, with 8 bases fitting TRBD1. V dropped 5 bases and J dropped 1; count of bases not matched to a gene: 1. The CDR3 has 15 amino acids. From germline, CDR1 is MNHEY and CDR2 SVGAGI. The CDR3 DNA is TGTGCCAGCAGTCACAGGGGGTCCTATAATTCACCCCTCCACTTT. It is translated as CASSHRGSYNSPLHF.

This clonotype was observed at least ten times. The rearrangement links TRBV7-2 to TRBJ1-1; TRBD1 matches 7 bases. V lost 5 bases, J lost 4 bases, and 19 bases stayed unmatched. This CDR3 comprises 18 residues. Germline V gene data show CDR1 as SGHTA and CDR2 as FQGNSA. In DNA form, the CDR3 reads TGTGCCAGCAGCCCAGTATCCATATACAGGGGATGGGGCACTGAAGCTTTCTTT. Protein: CASSPVSIYRGWGTEAFF.

Only a few counts were recorded for this clonotype. The V and J genes are TRBV5-1 and TRBJ1-1; no definite D call. Looked up from germline, CDR1 is SGHRS and CDR2 is YFSETQ. The CDR3 spans 15 residues. Trimming stripped 0 bases from V and 8 bases from J, with 17 bases between. This CDR3 reads CASSLDTNRDKEAFF. The CDR3 DNA sequence: TGCGCCAGCAGCTTGGATACCAACAGAGACAAGGAAGCTTTCTTT. Combining the CDR3 with reference TRBV5-1 and TRBJ1-1 gives the whole variable domain KAGVTQTPRYLIKTRGQQVTLSCSPISGHRSVSWYQQTPGQGLQFLFEYFSETQRNKGNFPGRFSGRQFSNSRSEMNVSTLELGDSALYLCASSLDTNRDKEAFFGQGTRLTVV.

This clonotype was seen just once. The chain's CDR3 is CASSSQQGYYGTEAFF. The CDR3 bases are TGTGCCAGCAGTTCCCAACAGGGTTATTATGGCACTGAAGCTTTCTTT. The rearrangement uses TRBV27 and TRBJ1-1, with D perhaps TRBD1 (6 bases). Germline loops: CDR1 MNHEY, CDR2 SMNVEV (reference sequence). V shed 4 bases and J shed 4 bases, with 19 bases lying between them. This CDR3 comprises 16 residues.

The chain couples TRBV14 to TRBJ1-3, with D uncertain. Between the trimmed V and J ends, which lost 4 bases and 4 bases, there was a span of 20 bases. The CDR3 has 17 amino acids. Germline assignment: CDR1 SGHDN and CDR2 FVKESK. CDR3 sequence (DNA): TGTGCCAGCAGCCCGCGAGTAAGGTTCTCAAGAGGAAACACCATATATTTT. This sequence encodes CASSPRVRFSRGNTIYF.

This clonotype was counted many times. This rearrangement joins TRBV2 to TRBJ2-3; TRBD1 matches 11 bases. Germline CDR1 is SNHLY and CDR2 is FYNNEI. This CDR3 region has 16 residues. J gave up 2 bases and V 6 bases, and 7 bases lay outside the gene matches. The CDR3 DNA reads TGTGCCAGCAGCTCAAAGGGACAGGGGGTCACAGATACGCAGTATTTT. Encoded protein: CASSSKGQGVTDTQYF.

This clonotype has a count of ten or more. The genes are TRBV6-2 or TRBV6-3 and TRBJ2-3; D tentatively fits TRBD1 or TRBD2 (5 bases each). Germline CDR1 and CDR2: MNHEY and SVGEGT. This CDR3 has 12 residues. Trimming removed 6 bases from V and 9 bases from J, with 13 bases in between. CDR3 residues: CASSQSRETQYF. CDR3 nucleotide sequence: TGTGCCAGCAGCCAGTCCAGGGAGACGCAGTATTTT.

This clonotype was observed many times. The chain links TRBV6-2 or TRBV6-3 to TRBJ1-1; no reliable D call. The CDR3 loop spans 12 amino acids. V was shortened by 3 bases and J by 8 bases, with 10 bases between the two germline ends. CDR1 MNHEY and CDR2 SVGEGT come from the germline V gene. This CDR3 is CASSYNRAEAFF. The CDR3 DNA reads as TGTGCCAGCAGTTATAACCGGGCCGAAGCTTTCTTT.

This clonotype was observed many times. The gene calls are TRBV7-2 and TRBJ1-1; a weak D match, TRBD1 (6 bases). The germline gives CDR1 SGHTA, CDR2 FQGNSA. The CDR3 is 14 residues long. Trimming took 3 bases from V and 14 from J, leaving 22 bases between them. CDR3 nucleotide sequence: TGTGCCAGCAGCTTGGCGGCCGGGACGGGGGGCCCATTCTTT. Its protein product is CASSLAAGTGGPFF.

The rearrangement uses TRBV4-2 and TRBJ1-2, with TRBD1 matching 9 bases. The CDR3 spans 15 residues. J was trimmed by 5 bases and V by 3 bases; bases with no gene match: 7. The germline V gene encodes CDR1 LGHNA and CDR2 YNFKEQ. CDR3 in amino acids: CASSQHQDRGYGYTF. The CDR3, as DNA: TGTGCCAGCAGCCAGCACCAGGACAGGGGATATGGCTACACCTTC.

This clonotype was observed a few times. The V gene is TRBV20-1, the J gene TRBJ2-7; D is perhaps TRBD1 (6 bases). The V gene lost 8 bases and the J gene lost 0 bases, with 14 bases spanning the gap. This CDR3 comprises 13 residues. Germline CDR1 and CDR2: DFQATT and SNEGSKA (reference sequence). CDR3 amino acids: CSTGTPDSYEQYF. The CDR3 DNA sequence: TGCAGTACGGGGACACCTGACTCCTACGAGCAGTACTTC.

This clonotype was found a few times. Here the CDR3 DNA reads TGCAGTGCCCCGCTCGGGGGCCCGGATCCCGAGCAGTTCTTC. This encodes CSAPLGGPDPEQFF. V gene TRBV20-1 combines with J gene TRBJ2-1; D might be TRBD1 or TRBD2, each matching 6 bases. Germline V lookup: CDR1 DFQATT, CDR2 SNEGSKA (reference sequence). The CDR3 consists of 14 residues. V was cut by 6 bases and J by 10 bases, with 22 bases left in between.

This clonotype was counted many times. The chain recombines TRBV20-1 with TRBJ1-4, with 9 bases matching TRBD1. Trimming cost V 4 bases and J 0 bases; bases outside gene matches: 12. The germline V gene encodes CDR1 DFQATT and CDR2 SNEGSKA (reference sequence). The CDR3 contains 18 residues. The CDR3 nucleotides read TGCAGTGCTACCCGGACAGGGGCTTTTTTTGCAACTAATGAAAAACTGTTTTTT. Translated: CSATRTGAFFATNEKLFF.

This clonotype was detected a few times. J is TRBJ2-2 and V is TRBV29-1; 9 bases are a match to TRBD2. CDR3 length: 14 amino acids. The junction had 3 bases not matched to a gene; V was cut back by 6 bases and J by 1 base. Germline lookup yields CDR1 SQVTM and CDR2 ANQGSEA. The CDR3 loop reads CSVASGVNTGELFF. CDR3 sequence (DNA): TGCAGCGTCGCTAGCGGGGTGAACACCGGGGAGCTGTTTTTT.

This clonotype came up many times. This CDR3 is CASSPSRRDPDQETQYF. The CDR3 nucleotides read TGTGCCAGCAGCCCCTCCCGACGGGATCCGGACCAAGAGACCCAGTACTTC. The chain employs TRBV28 and TRBJ2-5; possible D gene TRBD2, 5 bases. Trimming cost V 6 bases and J 0 bases, with 20 bases left between them. There are 17 residues in the CDR3. Germline lookup yields CDR1 MDHEN and CDR2 SYDVKM.

This clonotype was seen many times. V and J are TRBV7-2 and TRBJ2-2, with TRBD1 matching over 10 bases. This CDR3 comprises 19 residues. Germline CDR1 reads SGHTA; CDR2 reads FQGNSA. After removal of 2 bases from V and 6 bases from J, the junction contained 15 bases not matched to a gene. DNA of the CDR3: TGTGCCAGCAGCTTAAGGACGGGTTACGGGACAGGGGCATCCGGGGAGCTGTTTTTT. Protein: CASSLRTGYGTGASGELFF.

The chain employs TRBV2 and TRBJ1-3, with TRBD1 matching over 8 bases. V lost 8 bases, J lost 4 bases, and 10 bases stayed unmatched. The CDR3 contains 15 residues. Per germline, CDR1 SNHLY and CDR2 FYNNEI. The CDR3 DNA reads TGTGCCAGCCGCTCCCAGGGGGCGGGCGGAAACACCATATATTTT. The encoded protein is CASRSQGAGGNTIYF.

In this sample, this clonotype turned up many times. The rearrangement uses TRBV20-1 and TRBJ1-1, with D possibly TRBD1 on 5 matching bases. V lost 5 bases, J lost 0 bases, and 16 bases lay in between. Germline values: CDR1 DFQATT, CDR2 SNEGSKA (reference sequence). This CDR3 region has 15 residues. The CDR3 loop is CSAPDSRKMNTEAFF. CDR3 DNA: TGCAGTGCTCCTGACAGTAGAAAAATGAACACTGAAGCTTTCTTT.

There are a few counts of this clonotype. V and J are TRBV29-1 and TRBJ1-2; D is ambiguous. Germline lookup yields CDR1 SQVTM and CDR2 ANQGSEA. The CDR3 has 15 amino acids. The germline V and J ends were trimmed by 2 bases and 0 bases, with 13 bases remaining between them. CDR3 region: CSVEHRLFTNYGYTF. The CDR3, as DNA: TGCAGCGTTGAACACAGACTATTCACTAACTATGGCTACACCTTC.

This clonotype was counted at least ten times. The V gene is TRBV28, the J gene TRBJ2-3; no definite D call. CDR1 and CDR2 (germline): MDHEN, SYDVKM. Trimming stripped 5 bases from V and 8 bases from J, with 14 bases between. This CDR3 is built from 13 residues. CDR3 in DNA: TGTGCCAGCAGTCGGAAAGGTAGTGGTACGCAGTATTTT. Protein sequence: CASSRKGSGTQYF. Filled out from reference TRBV28 and TRBJ2-3, the complete variable domain reads DVKVTQSSRYLVKRTGEKVFLECVQDMDHENMFWYRQDPGLGLRLIYFSYDVKMKEKGDIPEGYSVSREKKERFSLILESASTNQTSMYLCASSRKGSGTQYFGPGTRLTVL.

Many counts were recorded for this clonotype. One end of the junction fails to match germline, which may point to a read error. The genes are TRBV12-3 or TRBV12-4 and TRBJ2-3; TRBD1 or TRBD2 may be the D gene (5 bases each). The CDR3 loop spans 9 amino acids. The CDR3 DNA follows: TGTGCCAGCATTCCCGGGACGGACTTT. This translates into CASIPGTDF.

This rearrangement joins TRBV6-5 to TRBJ2-1; the match to TRBD1 covers 7 bases. In germline, CDR1 is MNHEY, CDR2 SVGAGI. The junction had 17 bases not matched to a gene; V was cut back by 6 bases and J by 0 bases. The CDR3 is 19 residues long. DNA for the CDR3: TGTGCCAGCAGCCCAACAGGGGCCCTATCCAGGAGCTCCTACAATGAGCAGTTCTTC. It encodes CASSPTGALSRSSYNEQFF.

V and J are TRBV29-1 and TRBJ1-2; tentatively, D is TRBD1 (6 bases). Trimming stripped 3 bases from V and 8 bases from J, with 13 bases between. CDR3 length equals 12 residues. Germline assignment: CDR1 SQVTM and CDR2 ANQGSEA. Written as DNA, the CDR3 is TGCAGCGTTGACGGGGGCATCGCCGGCTACACCTTC. Protein: CSVDGGIAGYTF.

The J gene is TRBJ1-2, the V gene TRBV28, with 7 bases that match TRBD1. This CDR3 region has 14 residues. V lost 5 bases, J lost 7 bases, and 10 bases stayed unmatched. The germline CDR1 and CDR2 sequences are MDHEN and SYDVKM. The CDR3 DNA follows: TGTGCCAGCAGTCCACTTACAGGGGTTAGTGGCTACACCTTC. Its protein product is CASSPLTGVSGYTF.

The table lists this clonotype with many counts. V and J are TRBV7-2 and TRBJ1-5, with unresolved D. The CDR3 loop spans 15 amino acids. V lost 5 bases and J lost 3, with 14 bases in between. Germline lookup yields CDR1 SGHTA and CDR2 FQGNSA. The CDR3 loop is CASSRLQVFNQPQHF. The DNA of the CDR3 is TGTGCCAGCAGCCGCCTCCAGGTGTTCAATCAGCCCCAGCATTTT.

Many counts were recorded for this clonotype. The chain is built from TRBV12-3 or TRBV12-4 and TRBJ2-2; maybe TRBD1 (6 bases). The V and J ends lost 3 bases and 0 bases respectively, with 8 bases between them. The CDR3 is 15 residues long. The CDR3 bases are TGTGCCAGCAGTTTTGCAGGGGCGAACACCGGGGAGCTGTTTTTT. Encoded protein: CASSFAGANTGELFF.

The V gene is TRBV12-3 or TRBV12-4, the J gene TRBJ1-4; D is unclear. This CDR3 has 13 residues. The V and J ends lost 3 bases and 7 bases respectively, with 9 bases between them. This CDR3 is CASSFIPGEKLFF. The CDR3 coding sequence is TGTGCCAGCAGTTTTATACCTGGTGAAAAACTGTTTTTT.